This T cell receptor beta chain is drawn from a study of T cells in Graves' hyperthyroidism and ophthalmopathy. Germline CDR1 SGHTS, CDR2 YDEGEE. V dropped 0 bases and J dropped 6 bases, with 12 bases sitting between them. This CDR3 comprises 15 residues. Regions amplified from RNA transcripts were the TCR beta CDR3 regions. First-round RT-PCR of the TCR CDR3 relied on the HTBI primer set. Each CDR3 protein is one row after TCRdb ran MiXCR on the multiplex PCR reads. Among 40,000 to 65,000 distinct CDR3 sequences listed, over 40% were seen once. This clonotype appeared a few times. The origin of this receptor is a woman between 50 and 59 years old with Graves' ophthalmopathy. The chain is built from TRBV5-8 and TRBJ2-2; D remains unclear. Material for sequencing was blood. The chain's CDR3 is CASSLAPTLAGELFF. The DNA of the CDR3 is TGTGCCAGCAGCTTGGCCCCAACTCTCGCCGGGGAGCTGTTTTTT.